This T cell receptor beta chain is from a study of T cell repertoires in cytomegalovirus infection. Overall study context: Public TCR beta signatures were indicative of both CMV infection and a matching HLA type.

General study results and limits: Of the TCR beta families, the public ones yielded a cumulative frequency that identified carriers of CMV plus the relevant HLA. Ex vivo responses were dominated by HLA-C-restricted CMV-specific TCR beta clonotypes.

This clonotype has just a few counts. The antigen remains unidentified. J was trimmed by 1 base and V by 3 bases; bases with no gene match: 1. Germline CDR1 is LNHDA and CDR2 is SQIVND (reference sequence). The CDR3 contains 16 residues. MiXCR, run by TCRdb on the reads, gives a single entry per CDR3 protein. In the table there are 480,000 or so distinct CDR3 sequences, around 11% of which are singletons. The gene calls are TRBV19 and TRBJ2-6; 9 bases match TRBD1. This clonotype was obtained from a human donor in good health (CMV status not recorded). Some clones in this sample may be carry-over from other donors' samples. Sequenced material: PBMCs. Written as DNA, the CDR3 is TGTGCCAGTAGTATGGGGACAGGGTCTGGGGCCAACGTCCTGACTTTC. The encoded protein is CASSMGTGSGANVLTF.